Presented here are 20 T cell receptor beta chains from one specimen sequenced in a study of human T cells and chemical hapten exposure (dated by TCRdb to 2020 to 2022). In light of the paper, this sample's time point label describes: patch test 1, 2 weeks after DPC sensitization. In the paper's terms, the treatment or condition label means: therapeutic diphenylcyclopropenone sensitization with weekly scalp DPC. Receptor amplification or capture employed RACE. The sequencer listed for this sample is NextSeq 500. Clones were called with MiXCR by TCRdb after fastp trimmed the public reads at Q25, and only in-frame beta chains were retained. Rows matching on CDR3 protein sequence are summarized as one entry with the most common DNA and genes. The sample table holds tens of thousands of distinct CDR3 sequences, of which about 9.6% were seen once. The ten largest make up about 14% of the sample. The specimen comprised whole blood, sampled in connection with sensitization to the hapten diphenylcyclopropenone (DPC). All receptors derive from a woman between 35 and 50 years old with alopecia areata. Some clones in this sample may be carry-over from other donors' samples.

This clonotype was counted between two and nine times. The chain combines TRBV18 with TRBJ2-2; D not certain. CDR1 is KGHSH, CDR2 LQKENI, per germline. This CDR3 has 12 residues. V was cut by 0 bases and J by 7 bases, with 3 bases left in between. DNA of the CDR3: TGTGCCAGCTCACCACCGGTCGGGGAGCTGTTTTTT. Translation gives CASSPPVGELFF.

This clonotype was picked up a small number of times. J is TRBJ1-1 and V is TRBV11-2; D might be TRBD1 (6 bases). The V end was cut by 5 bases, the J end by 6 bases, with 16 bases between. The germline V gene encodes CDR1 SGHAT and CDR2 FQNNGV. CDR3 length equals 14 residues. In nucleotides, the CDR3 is TGTGCCAGCAGCCTCCGGGCGAGGGGGGCTGAAGCTTTCTTT. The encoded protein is CASSLRARGAEAFF.

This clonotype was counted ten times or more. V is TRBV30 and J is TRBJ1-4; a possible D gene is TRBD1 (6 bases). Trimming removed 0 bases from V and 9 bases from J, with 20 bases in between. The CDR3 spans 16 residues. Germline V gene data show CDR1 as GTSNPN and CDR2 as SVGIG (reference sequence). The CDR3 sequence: CAWSVTGAGRPKKLFF. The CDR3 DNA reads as TGTGCCTGGAGTGTAACGGGGGCGGGACGGCCGAAAAAACTGTTTTTT.

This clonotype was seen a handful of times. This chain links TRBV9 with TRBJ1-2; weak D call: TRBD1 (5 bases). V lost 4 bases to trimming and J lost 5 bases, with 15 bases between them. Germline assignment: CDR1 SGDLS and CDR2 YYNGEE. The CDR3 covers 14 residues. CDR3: CASSTGTGYYGYTF. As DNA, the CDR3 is TGTGCCAGCAGCACCGGGACCGGCTATTATGGCTACACCTTC.

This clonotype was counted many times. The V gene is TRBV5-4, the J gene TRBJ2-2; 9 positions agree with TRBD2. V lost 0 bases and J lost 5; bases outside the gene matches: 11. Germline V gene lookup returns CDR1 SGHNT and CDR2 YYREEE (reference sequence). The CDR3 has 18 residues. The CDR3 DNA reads TGTGCCAGCAGCTTGGAGACGTTAGCGGGGGCAGGGACCGGGGAGCTGTTTTTT. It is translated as CASSLETLAGAGTGELFF.

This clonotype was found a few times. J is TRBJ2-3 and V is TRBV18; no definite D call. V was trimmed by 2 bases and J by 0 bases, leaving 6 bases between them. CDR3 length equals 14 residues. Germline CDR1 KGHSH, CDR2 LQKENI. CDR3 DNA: TGTGCCAGCTCACCAATACCTAGCACAGATACGCAGTATTTT. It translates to CASSPIPSTDTQYF.

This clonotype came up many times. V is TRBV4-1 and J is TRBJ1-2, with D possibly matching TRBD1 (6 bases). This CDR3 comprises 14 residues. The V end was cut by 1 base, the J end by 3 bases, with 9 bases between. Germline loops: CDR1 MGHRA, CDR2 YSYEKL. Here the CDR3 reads CASSQAGADYGYTF. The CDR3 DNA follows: TGCGCCAGCAGCCAAGCAGGGGCTGACTATGGCTACACCTTC.

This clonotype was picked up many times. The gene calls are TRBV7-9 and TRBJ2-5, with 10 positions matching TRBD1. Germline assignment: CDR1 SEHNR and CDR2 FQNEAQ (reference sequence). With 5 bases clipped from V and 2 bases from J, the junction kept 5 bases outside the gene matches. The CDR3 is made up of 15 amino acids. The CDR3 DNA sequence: TGTGCCAGCAGCCGAGGACAGGGGGTTCAAGAGACCCAGTACTTC. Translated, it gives CASSRGQGVQETQYF.

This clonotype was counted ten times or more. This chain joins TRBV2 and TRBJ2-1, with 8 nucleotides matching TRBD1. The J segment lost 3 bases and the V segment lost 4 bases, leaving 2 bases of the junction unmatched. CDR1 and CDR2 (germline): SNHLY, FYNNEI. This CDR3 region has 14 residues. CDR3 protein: CASSAGQGYNEQFF. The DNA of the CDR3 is TGTGCCAGCAGTGCCGGACAGGGCTACAATGAGCAGTTCTTC.

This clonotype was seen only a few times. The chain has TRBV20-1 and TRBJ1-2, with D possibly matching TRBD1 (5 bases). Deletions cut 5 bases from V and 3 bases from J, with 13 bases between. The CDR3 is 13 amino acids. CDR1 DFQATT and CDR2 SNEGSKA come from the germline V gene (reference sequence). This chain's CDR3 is CSAPDLGHYGYTF. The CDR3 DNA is TGCAGTGCTCCGGACCTGGGGCACTATGGCTACACCTTC.

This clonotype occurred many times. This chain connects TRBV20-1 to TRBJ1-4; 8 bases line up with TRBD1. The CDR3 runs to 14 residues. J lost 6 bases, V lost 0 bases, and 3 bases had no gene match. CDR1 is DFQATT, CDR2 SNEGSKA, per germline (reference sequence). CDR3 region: CSARDSGGDEKLFF. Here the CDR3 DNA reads TGCAGTGCTAGAGATTCAGGGGGCGATGAAAAACTGTTTTTT.

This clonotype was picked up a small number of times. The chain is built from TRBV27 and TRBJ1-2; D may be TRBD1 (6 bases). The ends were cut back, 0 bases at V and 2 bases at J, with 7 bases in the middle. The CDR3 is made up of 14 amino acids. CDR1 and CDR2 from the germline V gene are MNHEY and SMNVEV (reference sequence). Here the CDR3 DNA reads TGTGCCAGCAGTTTATCGGGACAAAACTATGGCTACACCTTC. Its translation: CASSLSGQNYGYTF.

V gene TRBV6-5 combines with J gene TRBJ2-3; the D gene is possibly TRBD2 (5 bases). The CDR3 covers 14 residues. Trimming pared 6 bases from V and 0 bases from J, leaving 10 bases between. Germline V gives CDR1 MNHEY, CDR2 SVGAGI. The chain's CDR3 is CASSRGLSTDTQYF. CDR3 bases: TGTGCCAGCAGCCGCGGACTGAGCACAGATACGCAGTATTTT.

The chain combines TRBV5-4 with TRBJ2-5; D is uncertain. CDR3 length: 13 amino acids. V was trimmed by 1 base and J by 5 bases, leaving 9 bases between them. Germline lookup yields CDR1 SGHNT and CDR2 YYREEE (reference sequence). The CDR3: CASSLSRRETQYF. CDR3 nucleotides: TGTGCCAGCAGCTTGTCACGCCGGGAGACCCAGTACTTC.

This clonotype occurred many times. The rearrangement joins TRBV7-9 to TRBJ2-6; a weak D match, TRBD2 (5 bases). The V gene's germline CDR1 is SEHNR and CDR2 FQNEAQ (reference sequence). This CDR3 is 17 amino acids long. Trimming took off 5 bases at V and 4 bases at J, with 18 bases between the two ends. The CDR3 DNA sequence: TGTGCCAGCAGCCCGCGACCGGGAATAGCAGGGGCCAACGTCCTGACTTTC. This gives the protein CASSPRPGIAGANVLTF.

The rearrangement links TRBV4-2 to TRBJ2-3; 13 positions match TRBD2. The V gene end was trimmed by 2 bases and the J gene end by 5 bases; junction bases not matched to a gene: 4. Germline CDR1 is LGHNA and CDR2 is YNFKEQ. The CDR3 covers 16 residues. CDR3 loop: CASSQILAGGQDTQYF. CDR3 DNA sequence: TGTGCCAGCAGCCAAATACTAGCGGGGGGGCAAGATACGCAGTATTTT.

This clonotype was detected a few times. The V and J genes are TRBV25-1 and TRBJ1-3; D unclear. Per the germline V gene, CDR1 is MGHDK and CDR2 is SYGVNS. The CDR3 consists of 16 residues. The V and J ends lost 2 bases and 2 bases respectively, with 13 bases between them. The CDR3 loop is CASSERWNRPGNTIYF. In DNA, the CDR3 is TGTGCCAGCAGTGAAAGGTGGAACCGTCCTGGAAACACCATATATTTT.

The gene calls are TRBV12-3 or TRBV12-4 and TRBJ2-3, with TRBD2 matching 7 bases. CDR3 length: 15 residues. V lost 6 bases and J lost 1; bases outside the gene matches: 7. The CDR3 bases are TGTGCCAGCAGCATCTCTAGCGGAGGCACAGATACGCAGTATTTT. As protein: CASSISSGGTDTQYF.

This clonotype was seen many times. The CDR3 region has the DNA TGCAGTGCTACCCGCGCAGCGAACACCGGGGAGCTGTTTTTT. It yields the protein CSATRAANTGELFF. V usage is TRBV20-1 and J usage is TRBJ2-2; D is unclear. V dropped 4 bases and J dropped 0 bases, with 9 bases sitting between them. The CDR3 has 14 amino acids. From germline, CDR1 is DFQATT and CDR2 SNEGSKA (reference sequence).

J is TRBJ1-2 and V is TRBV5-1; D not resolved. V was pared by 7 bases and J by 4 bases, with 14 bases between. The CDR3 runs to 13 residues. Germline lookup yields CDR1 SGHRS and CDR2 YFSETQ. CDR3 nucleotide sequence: TGCGCCAGCCGGCTCGTCGGGCCCTATGGCTACACCTTC. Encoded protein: CASRLVGPYGYTF.